This T cell receptor (beta chain) appears in the sequencing data of a study of cytomegalovirus exposure and HLA in healthy donors. Findings and limits, study-wide: The investigators catalogued about 170 TCR beta chains as cytomegalovirus-associated. The authors later found most CMV-associated TCR beta chains appeared HLA-restricted.

On this clone: Its matching antigen is unknown.

PCR was performed using 60 Vbeta and 13 Jbeta primers. Libraries were prepared by immunoSEQ multiplex PCR; TCRdb keeps only in-frame clonotypes and omits some of them. The data contain some 100,000 clones, 75% of them singletons. This CDR3 region has 11 residues. V was shortened by 7 bases and J by 8 bases, with 9 bases between the two germline ends. CDR1 is SNHLY, CDR2 FYNNEI, per germline. The receptor was derived from a male donor in good health and CMV-seropositive. The sample consisted of PBMCs. This chain links TRBV2 with TRBJ2-1; D unresolved. The CDR3 is CASTTRYEQFF. In DNA, the CDR3 is TGTGCCAGCACTACTCGCTATGAGCAGTTCTTC.